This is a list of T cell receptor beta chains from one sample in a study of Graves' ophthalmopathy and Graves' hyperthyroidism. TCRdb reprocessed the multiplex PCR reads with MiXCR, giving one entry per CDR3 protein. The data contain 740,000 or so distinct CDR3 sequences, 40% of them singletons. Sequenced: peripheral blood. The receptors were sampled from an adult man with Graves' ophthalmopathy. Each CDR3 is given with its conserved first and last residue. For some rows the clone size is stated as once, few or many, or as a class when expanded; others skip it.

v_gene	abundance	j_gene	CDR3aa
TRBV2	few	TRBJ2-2	CASRPNGGTGELFF
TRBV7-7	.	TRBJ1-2	CAKVAGVNYGYTF
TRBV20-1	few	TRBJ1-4	CSARDRRGLLFF
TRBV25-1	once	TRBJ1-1	CARRAGPNTEAFF
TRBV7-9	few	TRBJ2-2	CASSRVGGAGELFF
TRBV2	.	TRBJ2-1	CASREGYNEQFF
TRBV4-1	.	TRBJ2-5	CASSQGAVEETQYF
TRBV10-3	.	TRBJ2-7	CAISAPPSRDASSYEQYF
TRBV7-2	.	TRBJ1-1	CASRQKNEAFF
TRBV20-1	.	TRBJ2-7	CSARLGLYEQYF
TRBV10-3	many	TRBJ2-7	CAISESERGFHEQYF
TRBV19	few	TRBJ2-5	CASSIRTGGDFRKETQYF
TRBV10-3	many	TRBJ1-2	CAITDRVNGYTF
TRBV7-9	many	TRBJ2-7	CASSLGRTGSYEQYF
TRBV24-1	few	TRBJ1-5	CATSDPGSGDGQPQHF
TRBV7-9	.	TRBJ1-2	CASSLPASLYGYTF
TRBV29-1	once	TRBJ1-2	CSVEVGDRVGGYTF
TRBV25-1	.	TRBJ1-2	CASSPGPGYTF
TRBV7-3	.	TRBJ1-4	CASSQDRGSEANEKLFF
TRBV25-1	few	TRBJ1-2	CASSLEKLGYTF